Listed here are 27 T cell receptor beta chains from one sample, sequenced in a study of T-cell memory formation after mild COVID-19. TCRdb re-analysed the 5' RACE reads in MiXCR, keeping a single row per CDR3 protein. The sample holds roughly 480,000 distinct CDR3 sequences; approximately 23% are singletons and the top ten take approximately 13%. Material for sequencing was PBMCs or a T cell subset sorted from them (not recorded which). The receptors derive from an adult woman who had mild COVID-19 (a few samples of this study predate the infection). Cell type and time point are not known.

The chain joins TRBV6-2 or TRBV6-3 to TRBJ2-5; TRBD1 or TRBD2 may be the D gene (5 bases each). Germline assignment: CDR1 MNHEY and CDR2 SVGEGT. V was pared by 6 bases and J by 2 bases, with 10 bases between. The CDR3 covers 13 residues. The CDR3 DNA reads as TGTGCCAGCAGGGGACCAAATCAAGAGACCCAGTACTTC. Translating gives CASRGPNQETQYF.

The V call is TRBV3-1, the J call TRBJ2-5; no clear D. The CDR3 loop spans 16 amino acids. Trimming stripped 0 bases from V and 3 bases from J, with 14 bases between. Germline CDR1 reads LGHDT; CDR2 reads YNNKEL (reference sequence). The CDR3 bases are TGTGCCAGCAGCCAAGAGAACCCTAGTATTGAAGAGACCCAGTACTTC. It yields the protein CASSQENPSIEETQYF.

Comments on this clonotype: Mismatch with germline at one junction end may stem from a read error. The chain recombines TRBV6-1 with TRBJ1-5; maybe TRBD1 (6 bases). The CDR3 extends over 12 amino acids. CDR1 and CDR2 (germline): MNHNS, SASEGT. CDR3 in amino acids: CASRAGARTHLF. In DNA, the CDR3 is TGTGCCAGCAGGGCAGGGGCCCGGACCCACCTTTTT.

The gene calls are TRBV6-6 and TRBJ2-2; tentatively, D is TRBD1 or TRBD2 (5 bases each). V was shortened by 3 bases and J by 4 bases, with 15 bases between the two germline ends. Germline V lookup: CDR1 MNHNY, CDR2 SVGAGI (reference sequence). The CDR3 consists of 16 residues. The CDR3 spells CASSYSRVGGTGELFF. The CDR3 DNA reads TGTGCCAGCAGTTATTCCAGGGTTGGGGGCACCGGGGAGCTGTTTTTT.

The J gene is TRBJ2-7, the V gene TRBV3-1; 11 bases map to TRBD2. The trim removed 1 base at V and 5 bases at J, leaving 10 bases unmatched. The CDR3 length is 17 residues. Per germline, CDR1 LGHDT and CDR2 YNNKEL (reference sequence). The CDR3 DNA reads as TGTGCCAGCAGCCAAGTGGATCCTACTAGCGGGAGCGACGAGCAGTACTTC. Protein product: CASSQVDPTSGSDEQYF.

V is TRBV5-1 and J is TRBJ1-2; TRBD1 might be the D (6 bases). This CDR3 region has 18 residues. The germline V gene has CDR1 SGHRS and CDR2 YFSETQ. V was cut by 4 bases and J by 7 bases, with 29 bases left in between. CDR3 amino acids: CASSPDPPSGAFSPGYTF. The CDR3 coding sequence is TGCGCCAGCAGCCCGGACCCGCCGTCGGGGGCTTTTTCTCCTGGCTACACCTTC.

This clonotype was detected only a few times. The rearrangement links TRBV19 to TRBJ1-2; D not resolved. Germline V gene data show CDR1 as LNHDA and CDR2 as SQIVND (reference sequence). V was pared by 8 bases and J by 0 bases, with 10 bases between. This CDR3 region has 13 residues. The CDR3 bases are TGTGCCAGTCGAAGGAGTTCTAACTATGGCTACACCTTC. Translation gives CASRRSSNYGYTF.

This clonotype was found a few times. The chain uses TRBV9 and TRBJ2-4, with 10 bases lining up with TRBD1. The CDR3 spans 13 residues. Trimming removed 3 bases from V and 13 bases from J; junction bases left unmatched: 7. Germline V gene lookup returns CDR1 SGDLS and CDR2 YYNGEE. CDR3 in amino acids: CASSAGTGQGQYF. In DNA, the CDR3 is TGTGCCAGCAGCGCCGGGACGGGACAGGGGCAGTACTTC.

This clonotype was seen a handful of times. The rearrangement links TRBV20-1 to TRBJ2-1, with TRBD2 matching over 11 bases. V lost 4 bases to trimming and J lost 4 bases; unmatched junction nucleotides: 3. Germline-derived CDR1 and CDR2 are DFQATT and SNEGSKA (reference sequence). This CDR3 contains 14 residues. The CDR3 here is CSATSGRKYNEQFF. The DNA of the CDR3 is TGCAGTGCTACTAGCGGGAGGAAATACAATGAGCAGTTCTTC.

DNA for the CDR3: TGCAGTGCTACGGGGACAGCCAACACTGAAGCTTTCTTT. Translated, it gives CSATGTANTEAFF. This rearrangement joins TRBV20-1 to TRBJ1-1; 7 nucleotides match TRBD1. Germline V gives CDR1 DFQATT, CDR2 SNEGSKA (reference sequence). J was trimmed by 2 bases and V by 4 bases; bases with no gene match: 4. The CDR3 is 13 amino acids.

J is TRBJ2-1 and V is TRBV7-3; 11 bases are shared with TRBD2. The ends lost 4 bases at V and 8 bases at J; junction bases unmatched: 16. Germline-derived CDR1 and CDR2 are SGHTA and FQGTGA. The CDR3 covers 18 residues. CDR3: CASSSFYLAGGGGDEQFF. The CDR3 nucleotides are TGTGCCAGCAGCTCCTTTTATCTAGCGGGAGGTGGCGGGGATGAGCAGTTCTTC.

This clonotype was detected only once. The chain uses TRBV29-1 and TRBJ1-2; 7 positions agree with TRBD1. The J segment lost 0 bases and the V segment lost 8 bases, leaving 12 bases of the junction unmatched. Germline CDR1 reads SQVTM; CDR2 reads ANQGSEA. There are 15 residues in the CDR3. The CDR3 reads CSSEPRDRANYGYTF. The CDR3 bases are TGCAGCTCCGAACCCCGGGACAGAGCTAACTATGGCTACACCTTC.

The J gene is TRBJ2-7, the V gene TRBV3-1, with D possibly TRBD1 on 6 matching bases. V gave up 2 bases and J gave up 2 bases, with 19 bases separating them. CDR3 length: 17 residues. Looked up from germline, CDR1 is LGHDT and CDR2 is YNNKEL (reference sequence). Written as DNA, the CDR3 is TGTGCCAGCAGCCAAACTACCGGGACCAGGGGCCCCTACGAGCAGTACTTC. The encoded protein is CASSQTTGTRGPYEQYF.

The chain employs TRBV7-2 and TRBJ2-5; 7 bases agree with TRBD2. Trimming removed 1 base from V and 5 bases from J; junction bases left unmatched: 13. Germline V gene data show CDR1 as SGHTA and CDR2 as FQGNSA. There are 17 residues in the CDR3. CDR3 DNA: TGTGCCAGCAGCTTAGTTCTCATGGGGGGGGATGGTGAGACCCAGTACTTC. Translating gives CASSLVLMGGDGETQYF. The full variable domain, completed using reference TRBV7-2 and TRBJ2-5, is GAGVSQSPSNKVTEKGKDVELRCDPISGHTALYWYRQSLGQGLEFLIYFQGNSAPDKSGLPSDRFSAERTGGSVSTLTIQRTQQEDSAVYLCASSLVLMGGDGETQYFGPGTRLLVL.

This chain links TRBV13 with TRBJ2-7, with 8 nucleotides matching TRBD1. There are 16 residues in the CDR3. Germline V gene data show CDR1 as PRHDT and CDR2 as FYEKMQ (reference sequence). V shed 4 bases and J 3 bases; nucleotides not matched to a gene: 11. The CDR3 nucleotides read TGTGCCAGCAGCTCGAGAAACGGGACAGGCATCTACGAGCAGTACTTC. Its translation: CASSSRNGTGIYEQYF.

V and J are TRBV7-6 and TRBJ1-3, with unresolved D. The V end was cut by 1 base, the J end by 0 bases, with 13 bases between. There are 17 residues in the CDR3. Germline values: CDR1 SGHVS, CDR2 FNYEAQ. CDR3 coding DNA: TGTGCCAGCAGCTTAGGATGGGCGGCGAGCTCTGGAAACACCATATATTTT. It yields the protein CASSLGWAASSGNTIYF.

The rearrangement links TRBV4-1 to TRBJ1-2; 10 bases match TRBD1. This CDR3 contains 14 residues. J gave up 6 bases and V 2 bases, and 3 bases lay outside the gene matches. CDR1 MGHRA and CDR2 YSYEKL come from the germline V gene. CDR3 sequence: CASSQPGQGNGYTF. CDR3 in DNA: TGCGCCAGCAGCCAACCGGGACAGGGGAATGGCTACACCTTC.

This rearrangement joins TRBV4-1 to TRBJ2-1; D is uncertain. The CDR3 has 14 amino acids. Trimming pared 0 bases from V and 8 bases from J, leaving 11 bases between. Germline V gene data show CDR1 as MGHRA and CDR2 as YSYEKL. CDR3 DNA: TGCGCCAGCAGCCAAGATCTCAGGATGGATGAGCAGTTCTTC. Its protein product is CASSQDLRMDEQFF.

This clonotype turned up a few times. This chain connects TRBV15 to TRBJ2-5; no clear D. Germline V gives CDR1 LNHNV, CDR2 YYDKDF (reference sequence). The CDR3 length is 16 residues. Trimming took 3 bases from V and 5 from J, leaving 19 bases between them. CDR3: CATSRAEIGLPETQYF. The DNA for the CDR3 is TGTGCCACCAGCAGGGCCGAGATTGGGCTTCCCGAGACCCAGTACTTC.

The chain joins TRBV12-5 to TRBJ2-2, with no clear D. Per germline, CDR1 LGHNT and CDR2 FRNRAP. With 2 bases removed from V and 0 bases from J, the gap between germline ends came to 10 bases. The CDR3 is 16 amino acids. The CDR3 loop is CASGLSEWSNTGELFF. For the CDR3, the DNA is TGTGCTAGTGGTTTGTCGGAGTGGTCGAACACCGGGGAGCTGTTTTTT. Combining the CDR3 with reference TRBV12-5 and TRBJ2-2 gives the whole variable domain DARVTQTPRHKVTEMGQEVTMRCQPILGHNTVFWYRQTMMQGLELLAYFRNRAPLDDSGMPKDRFSAEMPDATLATLKIQPSEPRDSAVYFCASGLSEWSNTGELFFGEGSRLTVL.

The V call is TRBV20-1, the J call TRBJ2-1; TRBD2 agrees at 14 bases. CDR1 and CDR2 from the germline V gene are DFQATT and SNEGSKA (reference sequence). This CDR3 is 17 amino acids long. Germline trimming cut 4 bases from V and 0 bases from J; bases unmatched to any gene: 5. CDR3 coding DNA: TGCAGTGCTACGGGACTAGCGGGAGCCCCCTCCTACAATGAGCAGTTCTTC. Its protein is CSATGLAGAPSYNEQFF.

This clonotype was seen repeatedly, ten times or more. The chain links TRBV6-4 to TRBJ2-1, with D perhaps matching TRBD1 (5 bases). This CDR3 is 14 amino acids long. V lost 4 bases to trimming and J lost 3 bases, with 10 bases between them. Germline lookup yields CDR1 MRHNA and CDR2 SNTAGT. The CDR3, as DNA: TGTGCCAGCAGTGTAGGCAGGGACTACAATGAGCAGTTCTTC. This encodes CASSVGRDYNEQFF.

The chain combines TRBV4-2 with TRBJ2-1; no clear D gene. This CDR3 has 10 amino acids. Trimming pared 0 bases from V and 15 bases from J, leaving 6 bases between. From germline, CDR1 is LGHNA and CDR2 YNFKEQ. DNA of the CDR3: TGTGCCAGCAGCCAAGAATCCATGTTCTTC. It translates to CASSQESMFF.

This clonotype occurred a few times. The chain recombines TRBV20-1 with TRBJ2-7; 8 nucleotides align to TRBD2. Germline CDR1 and CDR2: DFQATT and SNEGSKA (reference sequence). The CDR3 has 12 residues. V dropped 3 bases and J dropped 2; count of bases not matched to a gene: 0. DNA for the CDR3: TGCAGTGCTAGGGGACTAGCCTACGAGCAGTACTTC. It codes for CSARGLAYEQYF.

This chain connects TRBV20-1 to TRBJ1-6; tentative D call: TRBD1 (5 bases). This CDR3 has 15 amino acids. CDR1 DFQATT and CDR2 SNEGSKA come from the germline V gene (reference sequence). Trimming took off 1 base at V and 5 bases at J, with 12 bases between the two ends. The CDR3 is CSARVGGSDNSPLHF. The DNA for the CDR3 is TGCAGTGCTAGAGTCGGGGGGTCGGATAATTCACCCCTCCACTTT.

This chain joins TRBV5-1 and TRBJ1-2; D is unclear. In germline, CDR1 is SGHRS, CDR2 YFSETQ. This CDR3 comprises 13 residues. V shed 4 bases and J shed 4 bases, with 11 bases lying between them. CDR3 bases: TGCGCCAGCAGCCACGGACTACCCTATGGCTACACCTTC. The encoded protein is CASSHGLPYGYTF.

A few counts support this clonotype. The chain is built from TRBV12-3 or TRBV12-4 and TRBJ2-5; 8 positions match TRBD1. V lost 6 bases and J lost 5; bases outside the gene matches: 5. This CDR3 has 13 residues. The CDR3 bases are TGTGCCAGCAGAGACAGGGGAGAGGAGACCCAGTACTTC. Its protein is CASRDRGEETQYF.